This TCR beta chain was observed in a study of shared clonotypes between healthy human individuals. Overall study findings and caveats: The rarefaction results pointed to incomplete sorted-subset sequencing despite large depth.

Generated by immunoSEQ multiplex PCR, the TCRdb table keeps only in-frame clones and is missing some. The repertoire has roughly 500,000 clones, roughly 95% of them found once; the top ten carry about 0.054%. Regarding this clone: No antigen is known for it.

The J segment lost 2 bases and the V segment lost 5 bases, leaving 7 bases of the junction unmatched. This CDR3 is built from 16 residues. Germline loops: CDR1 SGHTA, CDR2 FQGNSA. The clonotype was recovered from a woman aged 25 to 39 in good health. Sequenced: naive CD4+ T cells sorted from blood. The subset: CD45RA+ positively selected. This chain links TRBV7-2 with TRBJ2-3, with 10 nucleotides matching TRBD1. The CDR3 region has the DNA TGTGCCAGCAGCCCTGGGACAGGGGTTTCCACAGATACGCAGTATTTT. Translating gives CASSPGTGVSTDTQYF.